This T cell receptor beta chain was observed in a study of T-cell reconstitution after alpha-beta-depleted transplantation in children. In this sample, this clonotype turned up many times. Its antigen is currently unknown. Using unique molecular identifiers, the investigators prepared the TCRbeta library. MiXCR, run by TCRdb on the PCR reads, gives a single entry per CDR3 protein. The table includes about 490,000 distinct CDR3 sequences, roughly a tenth detected once. Broader study findings: Among T cells one year after transplant, newly produced cells accounted for most counts and diversity. Several hundred graft clones that had expanded were reportedly the source of alpha-beta T cells about two months after transplant. From surviving recipient T cells and thymic progenitors came the high day-60 TCRbeta diversity observed in some patients.

Germline lookup yields CDR1 SGHDT and CDR2 YYEEEE. Trimming left V 4 bases short and J 0 bases short, with 20 bases between. This CDR3 is built from 18 residues. The sample here was PBMCs, taken before TCRalphabeta/CD19-depleted stem cell transplant. The chain employs TRBV5-6 and TRBJ2-4; tentatively, D is TRBD1 or TRBD2 (6 bases each). The sequence was obtained from a child aged 2 to 15 with inherited bone marrow failure, due to receive a stem cell transplant. CDR3 coding DNA: TGTGCCAGCAGCCCGACGGGGGCCCTTCTTCTAGCCAAAAACATTCAGTACTTC. Residues: CASSPTGALLLAKNIQYF.